Shown below are 10 T cell receptor beta chains from a single sample sequenced in a study of blood T cell repertoires in COVID-19. The protocol was immunoSEQ multiplex PCR, while the TCRdb copy is restricted to in-frame clones and leaves out a portion. This sample has about 66,000 clones, with about 90% found just once. Sequencing input: peripheral blood. The receptors here all came from a human donor in a cohort sampled during active COVID-19.

V and J are TRBV19 and TRBJ1-1; tentatively, D is TRBD1 (6 bases). CDR1 and CDR2 from the germline V gene are LNHDA and SQIVND (reference sequence). V was shortened by 5 bases and J by 2 bases, with 9 bases between the two germline ends. The CDR3 has 13 amino acids. The CDR3 region is CASSGTSNTEAFF. The CDR3 DNA reads as TGTGCCAGTAGTGGGACAAGTAACACTGAAGCTTTCTTT. Full variable domain (remainder filled in from reference TRBV19 and TRBJ1-1): DGGITQSPKYLFRKEGQNVTLSCEQNLNHDAMYWYRQDPGQGLRLIYYSQIVNDFQKGDIAEGYSVSREKKESFPLTVTSAQKNPTAFYLCASSGTSNTEAFFGQGTRLTVV.

The chain has TRBV7-9 and TRBJ2-1; 7 bases line up with TRBD2. From germline, CDR1 is SEHNR and CDR2 FQNEAQ (reference sequence). CDR3 length: 15 amino acids. V lost 7 bases and J lost 7; bases outside the gene matches: 13. CDR3 in DNA: TGTGCCAGCAACGAAATTGGGGGAGGGTGGAATGAGCAGTTCTTC. Translating it yields CASNEIGGGWNEQFF. Drawing the rest from reference TRBV7-9 and TRBJ2-1, the complete variable domain is DTGVSQNPRHKITKRGQNVTFRCDPISEHNRLYWYRQTLGQGPEFLTYFQNEAQLEKSRLLSDRFSAERPKGSFSTLEIQRTEQGDSAMYLCASNEIGGGWNEQFFGPGTRLTVL.

This clone was seen only once. The rearrangement joins TRBV6-4 to TRBJ2-1; 7 nucleotides line up with TRBD1. Germline V lookup: CDR1 MRHNA, CDR2 SNTAGT. V gave up 3 bases and J gave up 2 bases; unmatched junction bases: 4. The CDR3 is 15 residues long. The CDR3 region is CASSEEGGTYNEQFF. CDR3 DNA sequence: TGTGCCAGCAGTGAAGAAGGGGGCACCTACAATGAGCAGTTCTTC.

The genes are TRBV5-1 and TRBJ2-1; 9 nucleotides match TRBD1. J lost 3 bases, V lost 2 bases, and 6 bases had no gene match. CDR1 is SGHRS, CDR2 YFSETQ, per germline. The CDR3 contains 16 residues. As DNA, the CDR3 is TGCGCCAGCAGCTTAGATCGGACAGGGGACTACAATGAGCAGTTCTTC. This encodes CASSLDRTGDYNEQFF. The full variable domain, in which reference TRBV5-1 and TRBJ2-1 provide the parts outside the CDR3, is KAGVTQTPRYLIKTRGQQVTLSCSPISGHRSVSWYQQTPGQGLQFLFEYFSETQRNKGNFPGRFSGRQFSNSRSEMNVSTLELGDSALYLCASSLDRTGDYNEQFFGPGTRLTVL.

This clone was detected a few times. The chain couples TRBV4-3 to TRBJ2-7, with no clear D. The germline V gene encodes CDR1 LGHNA and CDR2 YSLEER. There are 15 residues in the CDR3. Trimming removed 0 bases at V and 2 bases at J, with 11 bases between. This CDR3 reads CASSQEISEPYEQYF. As DNA, the CDR3 is TGCGCCAGCAGCCAAGAAATATCGGAGCCCTACGAGCAGTACTTC.

The table lists this clone with a few counts. The chain employs TRBV7-9 and TRBJ1-2; D is possibly TRBD1 (5 bases). The CDR3 has 15 residues. CDR1 and CDR2 from the germline V gene are SEHNR and FQNEAQ (reference sequence). Trimming pared 5 bases from V and 4 bases from J, leaving 17 bases between. The CDR3 DNA is TGTGCCAGCAGCCAAACTACGACAGCCCCCTATGGCTACACCTTC. Amino acids: CASSQTTTAPYGYTF.

The chain couples TRBV6-1 to TRBJ1-6; TRBD1 matches 7 bases. The CDR3 totals 14 residues. V shed 1 base and J 10 bases; nucleotides not matched to a gene: 4. Germline-derived CDR1 and CDR2 are MNHNS and SASEGT. CDR3 nucleotide sequence: TGTGCCAGCAGTGAAGGACAGGGACGATCACCCCTCCACTTT. It yields the protein CASSEGQGRSPLHF.

The chain uses TRBV28 and TRBJ1-1; 7 bases agree with TRBD1. Per germline, CDR1 MDHEN and CDR2 SYDVKM. The CDR3 spans 15 residues. J lost 1 base, V lost 3 bases, and 5 bases had no gene match. CDR3 nucleotide sequence: TGTGCCAGCAGTTTGGCCGGGACAGAGAACACTGAAGCTTTCTTT. It specifies CASSLAGTENTEAFF.

The chain employs TRBV6-1 and TRBJ1-4, with 8 bases lining up with TRBD1. This CDR3 spans 15 amino acids. The junction had 4 bases not matched to a gene; V was cut back by 3 bases and J by 4 bases. Germline CDR1 MNHNS, CDR2 SASEGT. The CDR3 DNA follows: TGTGCCAGCAGTGAGGGGACAGGCCTTAATGAAAAACTGTTTTTT. This codes for CASSEGTGLNEKLFF.

This chain joins TRBV28 and TRBJ1-4; TRBD1 agrees at 7 bases. This CDR3 has 16 amino acids. CDR1 is MDHEN and CDR2 is SYDVKM in the germline V gene. V lost 3 bases, J lost 0 bases, and 4 bases stayed unmatched. The CDR3 loop is CASSFRQGATNEKLFF. CDR3 nucleotides: TGTGCCAGCAGTTTTCGACAGGGTGCAACTAATGAAAAACTGTTTTTT. Supplemented by reference TRBV28 and TRBJ1-4, the full variable domain reads DVKVTQSSRYLVKRTGEKVFLECVQDMDHENMFWYRQDPGLGLRLIYFSYDVKMKEKGDIPEGYSVSREKKERFSLILESASTNQTSMYLCASSFRQGATNEKLFFGSGTQLSVL.